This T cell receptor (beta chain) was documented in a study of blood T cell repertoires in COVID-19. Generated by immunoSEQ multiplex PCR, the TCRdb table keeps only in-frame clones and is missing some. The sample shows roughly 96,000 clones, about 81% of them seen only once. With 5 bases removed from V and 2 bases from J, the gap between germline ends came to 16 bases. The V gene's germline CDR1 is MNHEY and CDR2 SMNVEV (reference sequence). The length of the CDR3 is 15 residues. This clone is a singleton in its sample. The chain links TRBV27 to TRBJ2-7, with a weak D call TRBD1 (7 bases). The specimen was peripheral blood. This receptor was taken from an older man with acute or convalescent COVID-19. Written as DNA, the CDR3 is TGTGCCAGCAGTGCCCGACAGGGACTGGCCTACGAGCAGTACTTC. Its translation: CASSARQGLAYEQYF.